This T cell receptor (beta chain) was observed in a study of blood T cell repertoires in COVID-19. In germline, CDR1 is SGHRS, CDR2 YFSETQ. V trimming: 3 bases; J trimming: 8 bases; junction bases outside the gene matches: 19. The CDR3 contains 18 residues. Some clones are missing from TCRdb's copy, which holds only in-frame ones; the method was immunoSEQ multiplex PCR. The sample carries roughly 150,000 clones, around four fifths recorded once. Sequencing used PBMCs or T cells enriched from blood (not recorded which). The chain couples TRBV5-1 to TRBJ2-1; 8 bases are shared with TRBD2. The sequence came from a man in his fifties or sixties who had recovered from COVID-19. For the CDR3, the DNA is TGCGCCAGCAGCTGGGGGGCGCTTAGCGGGGTATTGGGGGATGAGCAGTTCTTC. It specifies CASSWGALSGVLGDEQFF.